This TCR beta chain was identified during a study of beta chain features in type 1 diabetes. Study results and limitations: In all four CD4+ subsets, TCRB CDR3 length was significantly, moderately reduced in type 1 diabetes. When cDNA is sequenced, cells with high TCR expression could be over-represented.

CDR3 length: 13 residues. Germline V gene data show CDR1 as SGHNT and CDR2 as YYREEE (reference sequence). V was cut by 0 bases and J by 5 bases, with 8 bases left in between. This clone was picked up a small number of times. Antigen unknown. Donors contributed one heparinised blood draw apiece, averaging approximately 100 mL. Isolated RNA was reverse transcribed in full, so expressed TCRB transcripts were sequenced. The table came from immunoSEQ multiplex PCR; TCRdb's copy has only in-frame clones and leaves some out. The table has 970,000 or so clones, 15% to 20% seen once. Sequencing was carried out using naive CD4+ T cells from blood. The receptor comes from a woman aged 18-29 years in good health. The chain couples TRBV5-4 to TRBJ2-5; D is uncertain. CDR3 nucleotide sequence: TGTGCCAGCAGCTTGGATCCGAGGGAGACCCAGTACTTC. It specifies CASSLDPRETQYF.